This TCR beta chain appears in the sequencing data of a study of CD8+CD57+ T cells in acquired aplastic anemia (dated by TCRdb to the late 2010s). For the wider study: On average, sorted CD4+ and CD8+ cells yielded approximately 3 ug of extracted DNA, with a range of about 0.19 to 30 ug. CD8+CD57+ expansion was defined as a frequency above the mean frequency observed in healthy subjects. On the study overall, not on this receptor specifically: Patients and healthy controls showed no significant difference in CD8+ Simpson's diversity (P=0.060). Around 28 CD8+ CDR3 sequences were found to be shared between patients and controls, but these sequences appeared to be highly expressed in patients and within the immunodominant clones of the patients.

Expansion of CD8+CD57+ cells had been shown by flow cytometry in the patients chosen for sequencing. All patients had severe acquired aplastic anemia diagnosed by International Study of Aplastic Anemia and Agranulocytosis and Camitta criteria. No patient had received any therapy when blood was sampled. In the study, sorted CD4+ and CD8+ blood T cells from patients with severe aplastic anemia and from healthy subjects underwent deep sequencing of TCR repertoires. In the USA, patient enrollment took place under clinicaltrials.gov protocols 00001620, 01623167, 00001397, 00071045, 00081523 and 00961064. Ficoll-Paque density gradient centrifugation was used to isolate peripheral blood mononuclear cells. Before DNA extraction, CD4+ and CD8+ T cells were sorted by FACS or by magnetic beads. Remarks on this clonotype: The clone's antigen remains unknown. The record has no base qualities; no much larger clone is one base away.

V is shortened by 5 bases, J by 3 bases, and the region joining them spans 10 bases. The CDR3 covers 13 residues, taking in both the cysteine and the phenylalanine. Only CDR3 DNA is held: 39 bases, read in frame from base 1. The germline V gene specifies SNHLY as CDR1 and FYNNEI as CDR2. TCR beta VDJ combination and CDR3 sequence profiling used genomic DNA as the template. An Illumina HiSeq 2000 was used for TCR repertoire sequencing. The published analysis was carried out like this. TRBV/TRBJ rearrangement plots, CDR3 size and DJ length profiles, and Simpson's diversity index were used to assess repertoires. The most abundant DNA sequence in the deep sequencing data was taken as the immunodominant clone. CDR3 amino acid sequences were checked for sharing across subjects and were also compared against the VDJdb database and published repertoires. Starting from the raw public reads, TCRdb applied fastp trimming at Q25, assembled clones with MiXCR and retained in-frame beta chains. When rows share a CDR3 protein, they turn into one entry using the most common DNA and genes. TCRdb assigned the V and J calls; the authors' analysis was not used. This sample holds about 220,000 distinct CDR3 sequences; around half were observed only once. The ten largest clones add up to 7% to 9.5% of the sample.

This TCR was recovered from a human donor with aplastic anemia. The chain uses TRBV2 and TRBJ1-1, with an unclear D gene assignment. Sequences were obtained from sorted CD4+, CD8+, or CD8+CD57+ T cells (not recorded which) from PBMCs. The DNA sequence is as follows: TGTGCCAGCAGTTATCCGGTGGACACTGAAGCTTTCTTT. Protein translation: CASSYPVDTEAFF.